Presented here are 20 T cell receptor beta chains from one specimen sequenced in a study of T cells in Graves' hyperthyroidism and ophthalmopathy. There were TCR beta CDR3 regions amplified from RNA transcripts. First-round RT-PCR with HTBI primers amplified the TCR CDR3 region. TCRdb redid the calling of the multiplex PCR reads with MiXCR, one entry per CDR3 protein. The data contain fewer than 250,000 distinct CDR3 sequences, roughly 18% of them singletons. Sequencing was done on a sample of blood. These receptor sequences come from a man aged 45-65 years with Graves' hyperthyroidism.

This clonotype was picked up many times. The chain employs TRBV28 and TRBJ2-7, with D perhaps matching TRBD1 or TRBD2 (5 bases each). Trimming took off 11 bases at V and 7 bases at J, with 21 bases between the two ends. CDR1 and CDR2 (germline): MDHEN, SYDVKM. The CDR3 is made up of 13 amino acids. CDR3 sequence reads: CASWGLLGDEQYF. CDR3 bases: TGTGCCTCCTGGGGGTTACTGGGTGATGAGCAGTACTTC. Full variable domain (rest looked up from reference TRBV28 and TRBJ2-7): DVKVTQSSRYLVKRTGEKVFLECVQDMDHENMFWYRQDPGLGLRLIYFSYDVKMKEKGDIPEGYSVSREKKERFSLILESASTNQTSMYLCASWGLLGDEQYFGPGTRLTVT.

This clonotype occurred many times. V usage is TRBV7-8 and J usage is TRBJ1-2, with TRBD1 matching over 8 bases. The CDR3 spans 13 residues. Per germline, CDR1 SGHVS and CDR2 FQNEAQ. Trimming removed 1 base from V and 8 bases from J; junction bases left unmatched: 3. CDR3 protein: CASSLGTGIGYTF. For the CDR3, the DNA is TGTGCCAGCAGCTTAGGGACAGGGATCGGCTACACCTTC.

This clonotype appeared a few times. The rearrangement joins TRBV20-1 to TRBJ2-7, with no clear D. With 5 bases removed from V and 5 bases from J, the gap between germline ends came to 7 bases. This CDR3 has 10 residues. The germline CDR1 and CDR2 sequences are DFQATT and SNEGSKA (reference sequence). The CDR3 sequence is CSALENEQYF. For the CDR3, the DNA is TGCAGTGCTCTCGAAAACGAGCAGTACTTC.

As concerns this clonotype: This may stem from a read error, because a much larger clone lies one nucleotide away. The J gene is TRBJ2-3, the V gene TRBV7-2, with 11 bases lining up with TRBD1. Germline loops: CDR1 SGHTA, CDR2 FQGNSA. The CDR3 contains 16 residues. CDR3 nucleotides: TGTGCCAGCAGCTTAGCTGGGACAGGGGGGTCAGATACGCGGTATTTT. Encoded protein: CASSLAGTGGSDTRYF. Drawing the rest from reference TRBV7-2 and TRBJ2-3, the complete variable domain is GAGVSQSPSNKVTEKGKDVELRCDPISGHTALYWYRQSLGQGLEFLIYFQGNSAPDKSGLPSDRFSAERTGGSVSTLTIQRTQQEDSAVYLCASSLAGTGGSDTRYFGPGTRLTVL.

This chain links TRBV27 with TRBJ2-7, with D tentatively TRBD1 (8 bases). V was clipped by 3 bases and J by 1 base, with 28 bases between them. Germline values: CDR1 MNHEY, CDR2 SMNVEV (reference sequence). The CDR3 runs to 20 residues. Written as DNA, the CDR3 is TGTGCCAGCAGTTTTTCCAGGACAGGGAGGGGAGTGCCCTCATCCTACGAGCAGTACTTC. Amino acid sequence: CASSFSRTGRGVPSSYEQYF.

This clonotype was detected many times. CDR3 loop: CASKGWTPYLNTEAFF. In DNA, the CDR3 is TGTGCCAGCAAGGGATGGACACCTTACCTGAACACTGAAGCTTTCTTT. The J gene is TRBJ1-1, the V gene TRBV7-9; D perhaps matches TRBD1 (5 bases). The germline gives CDR1 SEHNR, CDR2 FQNEAQ (reference sequence). V lost 7 bases to trimming and J lost 0 bases, with 18 bases between them. This CDR3 region has 16 residues. Full variable domain (rest looked up from reference TRBV7-9 and TRBJ1-1): DTGVSQNPRHKITKRGQNVTFRCDPISEHNRLYWYRQTLGQGPEFLTYFQNEAQLEKSRLLSDRFSAERPKGSFSTLEIQRTEQGDSAMYLCASKGWTPYLNTEAFFGQGTRLTVV.

The genes are TRBV27 and TRBJ1-5; 7 bases map to TRBD1. V gave up 2 bases and J gave up 9 bases; unmatched junction bases: 7. The CDR3 runs 14 residues. CDR1 is MNHEY and CDR2 is SMNVEV in the germline V gene (reference sequence). This chain's CDR3 is CASSLDREVGPQHF. Written as DNA, the CDR3 is TGTGCCAGCAGTTTAGACAGGGAGGTTGGGCCCCAGCATTTT.

This CDR3 is CASSLAGLAGDEQYF. The CDR3 bases are TGTGCCAGCAGCTTGGCCGGGCTAGCGGGGGACGAGCAGTACTTC. J is TRBJ2-7 and V is TRBV5-6; 10 bases agree with TRBD2. Germline loops: CDR1 SGHDT, CDR2 YYEEEE. Trimming cost V 0 bases and J 5 bases; bases outside gene matches: 5. This CDR3 is 15 amino acids long.

This clonotype was counted only a few times. The chain uses TRBV4-1 and TRBJ2-7; TRBD2 agrees at 7 bases. Trimming at V came to 4 bases and at J to 4 bases, leaving 10 bases not matched to a gene. CDR1 and CDR2 from the germline V gene are MGHRA and YSYEKL. CDR3 length: 15 residues. CDR3 nucleotide sequence: TGCGCCAGCAGCCGAGCGGGACTTTATGGTTACGAGCAGTACTTC. Amino acids: CASSRAGLYGYEQYF.

At least ten counts were recorded for this clonotype. The CDR3 bases are TGTGCCAGCAGCTTAGCCCCGGGACAGGGAAAAGGCTACACCTTC. This translates into CASSLAPGQGKGYTF. The chain has TRBV7-2 and TRBJ1-2; 9 bases agree with TRBD1. CDR3 size: 15 residues. Germline lookup yields CDR1 SGHTA and CDR2 FQGNSA. V lost 0 bases and J lost 8; bases outside the gene matches: 7.

The chain links TRBV6-2 or TRBV6-3 to TRBJ2-1, with 11 bases fitting TRBD2. In germline, CDR1 is MNHEY, CDR2 SVGEGT. The CDR3 contains 14 residues. Trimming cost V 6 bases and J 10 bases; bases outside gene matches: 8. The CDR3 nucleotides are TGTGCCAGCAGCTTCCTAGCGGGAGGAGACGAGCAGTTCTTC. As protein: CASSFLAGGDEQFF.

The CDR3 DNA reads TGTGCCAGCAGCCATGACCCGGGACAGAACACCGGGGAGCTGTTTTTT. Translating gives CASSHDPGQNTGELFF. The chain is built from TRBV4-2 and TRBJ2-2; a weak D match, TRBD1 (6 bases). V shed 3 bases and J shed 1 base, with 12 bases lying between them. From germline, CDR1 is LGHNA and CDR2 YNFKEQ. This CDR3 comprises 16 residues.

This clonotype came up many times. The rearrangement uses TRBV7-2 and TRBJ2-7; no reliable D call. Looked up from germline, CDR1 is SGHTA and CDR2 is FQGNSA. The CDR3 length is 15 residues. Between the trimmed V and J ends, which lost 0 bases and 2 bases, there was a span of 11 bases. This CDR3 is CASSLALTQTYEQYF. DNA of the CDR3: TGTGCCAGCAGCTTAGCCCTAACCCAAACCTACGAGCAGTACTTC.

This clonotype was recorded many times. This chain joins TRBV7-9 and TRBJ2-1; D remains unclear. Germline V lookup: CDR1 SEHNR, CDR2 FQNEAQ (reference sequence). The CDR3 totals 13 residues. The V end lost 1 base, the J end lost 8 bases, and 9 bases lay between the germline ends. In DNA form, the CDR3 reads TGTGCCAGCAGCTTAGTTCCCAATTATGAGCAGTTCTTC. Protein sequence: CASSLVPNYEQFF.

The genes are TRBV5-1 and TRBJ2-2; D is undetermined. V lost 5 bases and J lost 2, with 16 bases in between. This CDR3 has 16 amino acids. Germline V gene lookup returns CDR1 SGHRS and CDR2 YFSETQ. The CDR3 is CASSFVPLGNTGELFF. The CDR3 nucleotides are TGCGCCAGCAGTTTCGTCCCCCTCGGCAACACCGGGGAGCTGTTTTTT.

The chain has TRBV2 and TRBJ2-5; TRBD1 might be the D (6 bases). The CDR3 consists of 14 residues. Trimming pared 4 bases from V and 5 bases from J, leaving 14 bases between. Germline V gives CDR1 SNHLY, CDR2 FYNNEI. The CDR3: CASSGRTERETQYF. The CDR3, as DNA: TGTGCCAGCAGTGGGAGGACAGAACGGGAGACCCAGTACTTC.

This clonotype has just a few counts. This chain connects TRBV6-1 to TRBJ2-5, with a tentative D call TRBD2 (6 bases). The germline V and J ends were trimmed by 1 base and 1 base, with 10 bases remaining between them. Germline CDR1 reads MNHNS; CDR2 reads SASEGT. CDR3 length equals 15 residues. This CDR3 reads CASSEGLAAQETQYF. The DNA for the CDR3 is TGTGCCAGCAGTGAAGGGTTAGCGGCCCAAGAGACCCAGTACTTC.

This clonotype was seen a few times. The chain is built from TRBV5-5 and TRBJ1-4; 8 bases align to TRBD1. The CDR3 length is 15 residues. CDR1 and CDR2 from the germline V gene are SGHKS and YYEKEE (reference sequence). The junction had 10 bases not matched to a gene; V was cut back by 4 bases and J by 8 bases. DNA for the CDR3: TGTGCCAGCAGCGCCACCGGGACAGGCGGGGAAAAACTGTTTTTT. Translating gives CASSATGTGGEKLFF.

This clonotype was counted many times. This rearrangement joins TRBV7-3 to TRBJ2-7, with 8 bases matching TRBD2. The CDR3 has 18 amino acids. Trimming cost V 2 bases and J 4 bases; bases outside gene matches: 16. The germline V gene has CDR1 SGHTA and CDR2 FQGTGA. CDR3 sequence (DNA): TGTGCCAGCAGCTTAGGGACCAGAGGGAGCGGGAGCGGATACGAGCAGTACTTC. Amino acid sequence: CASSLGTRGSGSGYEQYF.

There are many counts of this clonotype. V and J are TRBV6-1 and TRBJ2-7; 9 nucleotides line up with TRBD1. Per germline, CDR1 MNHNS and CDR2 SASEGT. CDR3 length equals 17 residues. The J segment lost 0 bases and the V segment lost 6 bases, leaving 12 bases of the junction unmatched. CDR3 sequence reads: CASRVGPGQGSSYEQYF. CDR3 nucleotide sequence: TGTGCCAGCAGAGTCGGCCCCGGACAGGGGAGCTCCTACGAGCAGTACTTC.